A single TCR beta chain is shown here with its context. This entry is derived from a study of CD8+CD57+ T cells in acquired aplastic anemia. Genomic DNA was employed as the template in profiling TCR beta VDJ and CDR3. One entry per CDR3 protein, called by TCRdb with MiXCR from the reads. This table has 250,000 to 350,000 distinct CDR3 sequences, around 60% appearing once. Trimming removed 0 bases at V and 9 bases at J, with 10 bases between. The germline gives CDR1 SGHDT, CDR2 YYEEEE. CDR3 length equals 14 residues. This clonotype was sampled from a human donor with severe aplastic anemia or a healthy control (not recorded which). Sequencing used sorted CD4+, CD8+, or CD8+CD57+ T cells (not recorded which) from PBMCs. V is TRBV5-6 and J is TRBJ1-6, with D hard to call. CDR3 loop: CASSLGYLGSPLHF. The CDR3, as DNA: TGTGCCAGCAGCTTGGGATACTTGGGTTCACCCCTCCACTTT.